The sequence of this TCR beta chain was determined in a study of prognosis after radiotherapy for stage I lung cancer. Researchers used two-round multiplex PCR to amplify TCR beta CDR3 starting from genomic DNA. TRBV and TRBJ genes each had their own specific primers in first-round PCR. TCRdb reprocessed the multiplex PCR reads with MiXCR, giving one entry per CDR3 protein. The sample includes about 11,000 distinct CDR3 sequences, approximately 53% of them seen just once. Germline V gene sequence: CDR1 LNHDA, CDR2 SQIVND (reference sequence). Trimming pared 3 bases from V and 4 bases from J, leaving 15 bases between. The CDR3 is 15 residues long.

The source was PBMCs, collected before or after stereotactic body radiation therapy (not recorded which). The source is a donor aged 50 or older with non-small cell lung cancer. V and J are TRBV19 and TRBJ1-2; D is undetermined. In nucleotides, the CDR3 is TGTGCCAGTAGTATTGTAGTGGGCGCCGGCTATGGCTACACCTTC. The encoded protein is CASSIVVGAGYGYTF.